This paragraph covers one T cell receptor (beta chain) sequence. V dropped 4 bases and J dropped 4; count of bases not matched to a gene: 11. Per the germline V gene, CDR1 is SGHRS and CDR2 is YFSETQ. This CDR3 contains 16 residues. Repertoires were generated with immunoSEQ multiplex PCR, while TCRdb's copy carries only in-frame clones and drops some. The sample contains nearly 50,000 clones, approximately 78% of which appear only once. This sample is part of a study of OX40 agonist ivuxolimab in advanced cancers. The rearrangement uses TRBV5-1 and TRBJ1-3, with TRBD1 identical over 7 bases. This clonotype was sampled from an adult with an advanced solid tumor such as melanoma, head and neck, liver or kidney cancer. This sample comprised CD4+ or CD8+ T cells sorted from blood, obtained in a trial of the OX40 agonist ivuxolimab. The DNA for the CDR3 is TGCGCCAGCAGCCCGAACGACAGGGATTTAGGAAACACCATATATTTT. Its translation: CASSPNDRDLGNTIYF.